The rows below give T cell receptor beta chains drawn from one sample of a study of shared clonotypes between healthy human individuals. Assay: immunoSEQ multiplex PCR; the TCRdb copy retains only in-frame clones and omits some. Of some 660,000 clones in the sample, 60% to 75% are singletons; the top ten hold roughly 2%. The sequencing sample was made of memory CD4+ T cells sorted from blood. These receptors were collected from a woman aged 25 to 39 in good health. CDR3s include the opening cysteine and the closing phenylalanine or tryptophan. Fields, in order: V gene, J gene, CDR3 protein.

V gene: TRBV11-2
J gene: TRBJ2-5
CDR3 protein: CASRDPRESKTQYF

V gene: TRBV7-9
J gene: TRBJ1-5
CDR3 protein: CASNRGFDQPQHF

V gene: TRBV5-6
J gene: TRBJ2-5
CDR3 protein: CASSSGVTRGETQYF

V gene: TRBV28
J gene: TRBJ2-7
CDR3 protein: CASSLGGGGGYEQYF

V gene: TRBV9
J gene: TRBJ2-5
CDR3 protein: CASSVGIGPTTQYF

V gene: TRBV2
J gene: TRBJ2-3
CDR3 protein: CASSEATGSSTDTQYF

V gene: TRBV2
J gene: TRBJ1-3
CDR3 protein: CASGRGSSGNTIYF

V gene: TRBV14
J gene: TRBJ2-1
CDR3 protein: CASSQVVSYNEQFF

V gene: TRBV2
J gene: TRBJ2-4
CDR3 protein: CASSEPPGSVHF

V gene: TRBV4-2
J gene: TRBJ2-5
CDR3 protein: CASSQEAGLAGGETQYF

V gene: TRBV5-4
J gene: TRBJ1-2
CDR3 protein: CASSPGQEVYGYTF

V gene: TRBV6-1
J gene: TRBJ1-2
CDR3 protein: CASSLRDRNYGYTF

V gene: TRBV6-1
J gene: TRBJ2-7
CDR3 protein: CASSEGLPYEQYF

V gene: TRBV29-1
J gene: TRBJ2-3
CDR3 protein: CSVEKRERVDTQYF

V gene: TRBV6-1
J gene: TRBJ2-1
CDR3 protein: CASSEARGSGSRFF

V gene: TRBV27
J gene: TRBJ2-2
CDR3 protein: CASSRDRNGELFF

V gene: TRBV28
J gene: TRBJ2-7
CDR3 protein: CASSPRGLTYEQYF

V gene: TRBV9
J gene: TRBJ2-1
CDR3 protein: CASSALAGAYNEQFF